The 17 T cell receptor beta chains listed next were all sequenced from one sample in a study of OX40 agonist ivuxolimab in advanced cancers. Sequencing used immunoSEQ multiplex PCR; TCRdb keeps in-frame clones, though not all of them. The sample lists around 83,000 clones; 88% were seen once. Sequencing was performed on CD4+ or CD8+ T cells sorted from blood, taken in a trial of the OX40 agonist ivuxolimab. The receptors derive from an adult with an advanced solid tumor such as melanoma, head and neck, liver or kidney cancer.

This chain joins TRBV30 and TRBJ2-3; TRBD2 aligns across 10 bases. Germline CDR1 reads GTSNPN; CDR2 reads SVGIG (reference sequence). Trimming removed 4 bases from V and 0 bases from J; junction bases left unmatched: 7. There are 16 residues in the CDR3. The CDR3 loop is CAWNSGRTFSTDTQYF. Written as DNA, the CDR3 is TGTGCCTGGAATAGCGGGAGGACTTTTAGCACAGATACGCAGTATTTT.

The genes are TRBV28 and TRBJ1-1, with unresolved D. Deletions cut 6 bases from V and 5 bases from J, with 22 bases between. Looked up from germline, CDR1 is MDHEN and CDR2 is SYDVKM. CDR3 length: 16 residues. In nucleotides, the CDR3 is TGTGCCAGCAGCCCCTGGTTGGCGGGCGCTGGGACTGAAGCTTTCTTT. This gives the protein CASSPWLAGAGTEAFF.

This chain links TRBV25-1 with TRBJ2-7; possible D gene TRBD1, 5 bases. V was pared by 6 bases and J by 1 base, with 13 bases between. CDR1 and CDR2 (germline): MGHDK, SYGVNS. CDR3 length: 14 residues. The CDR3 nucleotides are TGTGCCAGCAGCCCTGCAGGGAAATCCTACGAGCAGTACTTC. This codes for CASSPAGKSYEQYF.

This sequence joins TRBV2 and TRBJ1-2; D remains unclear. V was clipped by 2 bases and J by 5 bases, with 12 bases between them. The CDR3 has 14 amino acids. Germline-derived CDR1 and CDR2 are SNHLY and FYNNEI. The CDR3 reads CASSERVGRYGYTF. CDR3 bases: TGTGCCAGCAGTGAAAGGGTTGGTCGATATGGCTACACCTTC.

This rearrangement joins TRBV10-3 to TRBJ2-7; 11 nucleotides line up with TRBD1. From germline, CDR1 is ENHRY and CDR2 SYGVKD. The length of the CDR3 is 16 residues. The J segment lost 4 bases and the V segment lost 10 bases, leaving 15 bases of the junction unmatched. CDR3 in amino acids: CATRGGTGGTGYEQYF. CDR3 bases: TGTGCCACGCGAGGTGGGACAGGGGGTACGGGTTACGAGCAGTACTTC.

The rearrangement uses TRBV7-2 and TRBJ2-7, with 9 bases lining up with TRBD2. The CDR3 covers 16 residues. The germline gives CDR1 SGHTA, CDR2 FQGNSA. J lost 6 bases, V lost 6 bases, and 15 bases had no gene match. The CDR3 loop is CASRPFAGGPSSEQYF. CDR3 sequence (DNA): TGTGCCAGCAGACCGTTCGCGGGAGGGCCGTCTTCCGAGCAGTACTTC.

The V gene is TRBV28, the J gene TRBJ2-7; TRBD2 might be the D (10 bases). Germline assignment: CDR1 MDHEN and CDR2 SYDVKM. The CDR3 runs to 19 residues. Trimming removed 7 bases from V and 1 base from J, with 29 bases in between. CDR3 coding DNA: TGTGCCAGCAAACGGGACAGGGTGATACTAGCGGGACAATCCTACGAGCAGTACTTC. Translation gives CASKRDRVILAGQSYEQYF.

The chain couples TRBV7-2 to TRBJ1-5, with 8 bases fitting TRBD1. The CDR3 loop spans 15 amino acids. Germline loops: CDR1 SGHTA, CDR2 FQGNSA. V lost 7 bases to trimming and J lost 4 bases; unmatched junction nucleotides: 9. The CDR3 region has the DNA TGTGCCAGCACCAACCAGGGGGCGATGAATCAGCCCCAGCATTTT. It is translated as CASTNQGAMNQPQHF. Filled out from reference TRBV7-2 and TRBJ1-5, the complete variable domain reads GAGVSQSPSNKVTEKGKDVELRCDPISGHTALYWYRQSLGQGLEFLIYFQGNSAPDKSGLPSDRFSAERTGGSVSTLTIQRTQQEDSAVYLCASTNQGAMNQPQHFGDGTRLSIL.

This clone was picked up one time. The chain has TRBV9 and TRBJ1-5; D possibly corresponds to TRBD1 (5 bases). Looked up from germline, CDR1 is SGDLS and CDR2 is YYNGEE. This CDR3 comprises 17 residues. The germline V and J ends were trimmed by 0 bases and 2 bases, with 15 bases remaining between them. The CDR3 sequence: CASSVVSPEQGNQPQHF. The CDR3 DNA reads TGTGCCAGCAGCGTAGTTTCCCCCGAACAGGGCAATCAGCCCCAGCATTTT.

This clone occurred a few times. The chain carries TRBV5-1 and TRBJ2-5; possibly TRBD2 for D (5 bases). The V gene's germline CDR1 is SGHRS and CDR2 YFSETQ. Deletions cut 0 bases from V and 4 bases from J, with 16 bases between. This CDR3 is built from 16 residues. CDR3 region: CASSLVWRMEVETQYF. The CDR3 DNA is TGCGCCAGCAGCTTGGTGTGGCGGATGGAGGTAGAGACCCAGTACTTC.

V is TRBV18 and J is TRBJ2-7; TRBD2 aligns across 7 bases. CDR3 length equals 13 residues. Germline values: CDR1 KGHSH, CDR2 LQKENI. V gave up 5 bases and J gave up 3 bases; unmatched junction bases: 4. CDR3 loop: CASSTTSLYEQYF. The CDR3 DNA follows: TGTGCCAGCTCAACGACTAGCCTCTACGAGCAGTACTTC.

The V and J genes are TRBV5-6 and TRBJ2-3; 11 bases are a match to TRBD2. With V trimmed by 0 bases and J by 0 bases, 0 bases remained unmatched. The length of the CDR3 is 16 residues. Germline CDR1 reads SGHDT; CDR2 reads YYEEEE. The CDR3: CASSLGTSGSTDTQYF. DNA for the CDR3: TGTGCCAGCAGCTTGGGGACTAGCGGGAGCACAGATACGCAGTATTTT.

J is TRBJ1-5 and V is TRBV2; 9 nucleotides line up with TRBD1. Trimming cost V 9 bases and J 3 bases; bases outside gene matches: 9. Germline V CDR1 and CDR2: SNHLY, FYNNEI. The CDR3 consists of 15 residues. CDR3 DNA sequence: TGTGCCAGTTCTACAGGGGGCTTAGACAATCAGCCCCAGCATTTT. It yields the protein CASSTGGLDNQPQHF.

The chain carries TRBV5-4 and TRBJ2-2; 8 nucleotides match TRBD2. CDR3 length: 17 amino acids. Trimming removed 0 bases from V and 4 bases from J; junction bases left unmatched: 8. The germline gives CDR1 SGHNT, CDR2 YYREEE (reference sequence). The CDR3 coding sequence is TGTGCCAGCAGCTTGGGTTCGGGAGGGCCGGGCACCGGGGAGCTGTTTTTT. It translates to CASSLGSGGPGTGELFF. Together with reference TRBV5-4 and TRBJ2-2, the CDR3 gives the full variable domain: ETGVTQSPTHLIKTRGQQVTLRCSSQSGHNTVSWYQQALGQGPQFIFQYYREEENGRGNFPPRFSGLQFPNYSSELNVNALELDDSALYLCASSLGSGGPGTGELFFGEGSRLTVL.

Worth noting for this clone: This same CDR3 is encoded by further DNA sequences in the sample. This chain links TRBV6-5 with TRBJ1-1, with D unresolved. The CDR3 sequence is 14 residues long. The V end lost 4 bases, the J end lost 1 base, and 10 bases lay between the germline ends. The V gene's germline CDR1 is MNHEY and CDR2 SVGAGI. CDR3 residues: CASSSPGRNTEAFF. CDR3 DNA: TGTGCCAGCAGTTCCCCGGGGAGGAACACTGAAGCTTTCTTT.

V and J are TRBV7-9 and TRBJ2-7; maybe TRBD2 (5 bases). This CDR3 is 13 amino acids long. Germline lookup yields CDR1 SEHNR and CDR2 FQNEAQ (reference sequence). V dropped 5 bases and J dropped 2 bases, with 10 bases sitting between them. CDR3 region: CASSRSGTYEQYF. In nucleotides, the CDR3 is TGTGCCAGCAGCCGCAGCGGTACCTACGAGCAGTACTTC.

This sequence joins TRBV2 and TRBJ2-1; D may match TRBD1 or TRBD2 (5 bases each). The CDR3 is made up of 15 amino acids. Trimming removed 4 bases at V and 8 bases at J, with 18 bases between. CDR1 and CDR2 from the germline V gene are SNHLY and FYNNEI. The CDR3 sequence is CASSGQGTASDEQFF. In DNA form, the CDR3 reads TGTGCCAGCAGTGGCCAAGGGACCGCCAGCGATGAGCAGTTCTTC.